This T cell receptor (beta chain) originates from a study of cytomegalovirus exposure and HLA in healthy donors. Points from the study as a whole: It was confirmed in vitro that three of the CMV-associated chains were specific for CMV antigens. Cytomegalovirus association was listed for about 160 TCR beta chains. Subsequent analysis showed first-cohort TCR clusters tending to co-occur in some 110 validation repertoires.

Generated by immunoSEQ multiplex PCR, the TCRdb table keeps only in-frame clones and is missing some. Of about 73,000 clones listed, approximately 95% are singletons. Germline V gene lookup returns CDR1 GTSNPN and CDR2 SVGIG (reference sequence). Between the trimmed V and J ends, which lost 0 bases and 2 bases, there was a span of 9 bases. The CDR3 loop spans 14 amino acids. Turning to this clone: The target antigen is unknown.

This TCR derives from a man between 18 and 29 years old in good health and CMV-seronegative. V usage is TRBV30 and J usage is TRBJ2-3; the D is unclear. The sample consisted of PBMCs. Here the CDR3 reads CAWSVTTLTDTQYF. CDR3 DNA: TGTGCCTGGAGTGTAACGACTCTCACAGATACGCAGTATTTT.